This entry lists 13 T cell receptor beta chains sequenced from one sample in a study of OX40 agonist ivuxolimab in advanced cancers. Only in-frame clones appear in the TCRdb table, and some are missing; sequencing was by immunoSEQ multiplex PCR. The table lists 70,000 or so clones, around 85% of them singletons. Sample: CD4+ or CD8+ T cells sorted from blood, taken in a trial of the OX40 agonist ivuxolimab. Source of these receptors: an adult with an advanced solid tumor such as melanoma, head and neck, liver or kidney cancer.

The chain joins TRBV5-1 to TRBJ2-5, with 7 positions matching TRBD1. From germline, CDR1 is SGHRS and CDR2 YFSETQ. With V trimmed by 6 bases and J by 5 bases, 10 bases remained unmatched. The CDR3 loop spans 14 amino acids. This CDR3 reads CASTGAGGSETQYF. DNA for the CDR3: TGCGCCAGCACCGGGGCAGGGGGTAGCGAGACCCAGTACTTC.

A note on this clone: The junction and the germline gene differ at one end; a read error may be behind it. This sequence joins TRBV30 and TRBJ2-5; 8 nucleotides align to TRBD2. CDR3 size: 13 residues. Germline CDR1 reads GTSNPN; CDR2 reads SVGIG (reference sequence). In nucleotides, the CDR3 is TGTGCCTGGAGTCGCGGGGGGCCAGAAACCCGGTACTTC. Its protein is CAWSRGGPETRYF.

The chain is built from TRBV2 and TRBJ2-7; 7 bases are shared with TRBD1. Germline CDR1 reads SNHLY; CDR2 reads FYNNEI. With 5 bases clipped from V and 0 bases from J, the junction kept 7 bases outside the gene matches. CDR3 size: 15 residues. The DNA for the CDR3 is TGTGCCAGCAGTATTGACAGGGCAAGCTCCTACGAGCAGTACTTC. Protein sequence: CASSIDRASSYEQYF.

The chain recombines TRBV11-2 with TRBJ1-1, with a tentative D call TRBD1 (6 bases). Trimming removed 1 base at V and 5 bases at J, with 14 bases between. The CDR3 loop spans 15 amino acids. CDR1 SGHAT and CDR2 FQNNGV come from the germline V gene. The CDR3 here is CASSLGWTAGTEAFF. The CDR3 nucleotides read TGTGCCAGCAGCTTAGGGTGGACAGCGGGTACTGAAGCTTTCTTT.

The chain is built from TRBV7-6 and TRBJ2-7; D is perhaps TRBD1 or TRBD2 (5 bases each). Germline V gene lookup returns CDR1 SGHVS and CDR2 FNYEAQ. V gave up 5 bases and J gave up 4 bases, with 21 bases separating them. The CDR3 has 16 amino acids. CDR3 loop: CASSRGVKGSPYEQYF. For the CDR3, the DNA is TGTGCCAGCAGCCGAGGGGTGAAGGGTAGTCCGTACGAGCAGTACTTC.

V is TRBV10-3 and J is TRBJ1-1; D perhaps matches TRBD1 (5 bases). The CDR3 is made up of 12 amino acids. The germline V and J ends were trimmed by 6 bases and 2 bases, with 7 bases remaining between them. CDR1 is ENHRY and CDR2 is SYGVKD in the germline V gene. This CDR3 reads CAIRGENTEAFF. CDR3 coding DNA: TGTGCCATCAGGGGGGAAAACACTGAAGCTTTCTTT.

The chain joins TRBV14 to TRBJ1-6, with D hard to call. V was cut by 0 bases and J by 8 bases, with 11 bases left in between. The CDR3 is made up of 15 amino acids. Germline CDR1 and CDR2: SGHDN and FVKESK. The CDR3 region is CASSQDLGRYSPLHF. The CDR3 nucleotides are TGTGCCAGCAGCCAAGATTTAGGGAGATATTCACCCCTCCACTTT.

This rearrangement joins TRBV6-1 to TRBJ2-5; 7 nucleotides agree with TRBD1. There are 14 residues in the CDR3. Germline V gene lookup returns CDR1 MNHNS and CDR2 SASEGT. V was pared by 2 bases and J by 7 bases, with 7 bases of the junction left unmatched. CDR3 protein: CASSEQGGSTTQYF. The CDR3 coding sequence is TGTGCCAGCAGTGAACAAGGGGGCTCGACGACCCAGTACTTC.

This rearrangement joins TRBV9 to TRBJ2-1, with D hard to call. CDR1 and CDR2 from the germline V gene are SGDLS and YYNGEE. This CDR3 comprises 12 residues. Between the trimmed V and J ends, which lost 0 bases and 10 bases, there was a span of 8 bases. The CDR3 sequence: CASSVAYGEQFF. CDR3 nucleotide sequence: TGTGCCAGCAGCGTAGCGTATGGAGAGCAGTTCTTC.

The chain employs TRBV7-6 and TRBJ1-1, with 9 bases that match TRBD1. Trimming took 1 base from V and 4 from J; bases not matched to a gene: 7. Germline loops: CDR1 SGHVS, CDR2 FNYEAQ. The CDR3 is 16 amino acids. CDR3 DNA: TGTGCCAGCAGCTTAGGGGGGGGACAGGGTGGCACTGAAGCTTTCTTT. This encodes CASSLGGGQGGTEAFF.

This chain uses TRBV19 with TRBJ2-3; 9 bases align to TRBD1. Losses at the gene ends were 1 base for V and 3 bases for J; bases not matched to a gene: 2. The CDR3 covers 15 residues. Germline CDR1 is LNHDA and CDR2 is SQIVND (reference sequence). The CDR3 spells CASSIGDRVTDTQYF. The CDR3 DNA reads TGTGCCAGTAGTATAGGGGACAGGGTAACAGATACGCAGTATTTT. Based on the CDR3 plus reference TRBV19 and TRBJ2-3, the full variable domain is DGGITQSPKYLFRKEGQNVTLSCEQNLNHDAMYWYRQDPGQGLRLIYYSQIVNDFQKGDIAEGYSVSREKKESFPLTVTSAQKNPTAFYLCASSIGDRVTDTQYFGPGTRLTVL.

The chain links TRBV5-1 to TRBJ1-5; TRBD1 matches at 10 bases. V was clipped by 6 bases and J by 6 bases; unmatched bases: 15. CDR1 is SGHRS and CDR2 is YFSETQ in the germline V gene. CDR3 length equals 17 residues. The CDR3 DNA is TGCGCCAGCATAGGATCGCTCTGGACAGGGGGTGGTCAGCCCCAGCATTTT. Its translation is CASIGSLWTGGGQPQHF.

The CDR3 sequence is CASRQGASNQPQHF. In DNA form, the CDR3 reads TGTGCCAGCAGGCAGGGGGCAAGCAATCAGCCCCAGCATTTT. The rearrangement links TRBV6-1 to TRBJ1-5, with TRBD1 matching 8 bases. The CDR3 spans 14 residues. The V and J ends lost 6 bases and 1 base, in that order; junction bases with no gene match: 2. CDR1 and CDR2 (germline): MNHNS, SASEGT.